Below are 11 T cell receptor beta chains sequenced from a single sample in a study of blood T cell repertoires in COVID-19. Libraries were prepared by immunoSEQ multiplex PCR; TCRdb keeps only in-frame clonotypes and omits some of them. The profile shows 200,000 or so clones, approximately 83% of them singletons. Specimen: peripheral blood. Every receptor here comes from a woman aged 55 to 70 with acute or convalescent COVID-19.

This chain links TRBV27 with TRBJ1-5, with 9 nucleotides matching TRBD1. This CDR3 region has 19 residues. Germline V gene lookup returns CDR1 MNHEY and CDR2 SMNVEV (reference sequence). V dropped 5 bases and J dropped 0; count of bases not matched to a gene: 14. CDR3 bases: TGTGCCAGCAGTCCCTCCGGGACAGGGCGATTATATAGCAATCAGCCCCAGCATTTT. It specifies CASSPSGTGRLYSNQPQHF.

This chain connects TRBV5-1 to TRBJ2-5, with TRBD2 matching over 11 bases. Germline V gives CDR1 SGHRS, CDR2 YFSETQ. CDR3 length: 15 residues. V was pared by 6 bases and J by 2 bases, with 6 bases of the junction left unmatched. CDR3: CASTLSGGAQETQYF. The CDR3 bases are TGCGCCAGCACCCTTAGCGGGGGGGCTCAAGAGACCCAGTACTTC.

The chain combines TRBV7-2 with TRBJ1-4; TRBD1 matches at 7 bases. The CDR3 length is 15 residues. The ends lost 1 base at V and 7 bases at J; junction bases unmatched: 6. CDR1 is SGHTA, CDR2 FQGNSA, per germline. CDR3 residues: CASSLGIDRAEKLFF. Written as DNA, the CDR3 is TGTGCCAGCAGCTTAGGAATTGACAGGGCTGAAAAACTGTTTTTT.

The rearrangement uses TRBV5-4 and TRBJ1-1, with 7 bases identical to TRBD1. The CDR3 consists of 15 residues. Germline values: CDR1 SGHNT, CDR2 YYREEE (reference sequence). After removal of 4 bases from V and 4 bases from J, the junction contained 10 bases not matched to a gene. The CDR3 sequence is CASSRYGAGGTEAFF. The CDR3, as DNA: TGTGCCAGCAGCCGATACGGGGCAGGGGGCACTGAAGCTTTCTTT.

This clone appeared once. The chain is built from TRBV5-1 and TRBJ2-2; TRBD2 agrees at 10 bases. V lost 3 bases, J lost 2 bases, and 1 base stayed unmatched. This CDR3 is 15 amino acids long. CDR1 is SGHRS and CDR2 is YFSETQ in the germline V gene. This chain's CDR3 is CASSSSGGNTGELFF. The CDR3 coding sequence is TGCGCCAGCAGCTCTAGCGGGGGAAACACCGGGGAGCTGTTTTTT.

This chain's CDR3 is CASSEGAISPLHF. CDR3 nucleotide sequence: TGTGCCAGCAGCGAGGGGGCTATTTCACCCCTCCACTTT. The V gene is TRBV9, the J gene TRBJ1-6; 7 positions match TRBD1. CDR3 size: 13 residues. V trimming: 3 bases; J trimming: 9 bases; junction bases outside the gene matches: 3. Germline values: CDR1 SGDLS, CDR2 YYNGEE.

This CDR3 reads CASSYRRQGDQPQHF. The CDR3 DNA reads as TGTGCCAGCAGTTACCGCCGACAGGGGGATCAGCCCCAGCATTTT. The chain couples TRBV6-6 to TRBJ1-5, with 9 bases lining up with TRBD1. CDR3 length equals 15 residues. V dropped 2 bases and J dropped 5; count of bases not matched to a gene: 4. CDR1 is MNHNY and CDR2 is SVGAGI in the germline V gene (reference sequence).

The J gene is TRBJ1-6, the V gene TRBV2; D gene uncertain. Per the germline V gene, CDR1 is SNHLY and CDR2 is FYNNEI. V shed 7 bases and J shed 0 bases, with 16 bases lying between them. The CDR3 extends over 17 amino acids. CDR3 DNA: TGTGCCAGCAACCCCAGCGCAACGGGCTCCTATAATTCACCCCTCCACTTT. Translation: CASNPSATGSYNSPLHF.

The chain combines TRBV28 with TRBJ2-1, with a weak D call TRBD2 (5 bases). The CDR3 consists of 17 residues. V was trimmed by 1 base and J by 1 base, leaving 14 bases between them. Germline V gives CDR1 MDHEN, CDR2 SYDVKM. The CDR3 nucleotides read TGTGCCAGCAGTTTATTCTCTCGGGGATCTTCCTACAATGAGCAGTTCTTC. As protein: CASSLFSRGSSYNEQFF.

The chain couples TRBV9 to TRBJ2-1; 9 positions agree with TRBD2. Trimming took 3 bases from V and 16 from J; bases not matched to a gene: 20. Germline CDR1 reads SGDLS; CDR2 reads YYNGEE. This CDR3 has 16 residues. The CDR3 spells CASSEGANFPGLALFF. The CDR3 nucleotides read TGTGCCAGCAGCGAGGGAGCCAACTTCCCGGGACTAGCCCTTTTCTTC.

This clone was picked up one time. CDR3 DNA: TGTGCCAGCAGCTTAGGACAGGGGAGTTTAGGCTATGGCTACACCTTC. This codes for CASSLGQGSLGYGYTF. This chain connects TRBV7-9 to TRBJ1-2; 8 bases line up with TRBD1. The CDR3 is made up of 16 amino acids. Per the germline V gene, CDR1 is SEHNR and CDR2 is FQNEAQ (reference sequence). V shed 1 base, J shed 4 bases, and the junction held 8 bases outside the gene matches.